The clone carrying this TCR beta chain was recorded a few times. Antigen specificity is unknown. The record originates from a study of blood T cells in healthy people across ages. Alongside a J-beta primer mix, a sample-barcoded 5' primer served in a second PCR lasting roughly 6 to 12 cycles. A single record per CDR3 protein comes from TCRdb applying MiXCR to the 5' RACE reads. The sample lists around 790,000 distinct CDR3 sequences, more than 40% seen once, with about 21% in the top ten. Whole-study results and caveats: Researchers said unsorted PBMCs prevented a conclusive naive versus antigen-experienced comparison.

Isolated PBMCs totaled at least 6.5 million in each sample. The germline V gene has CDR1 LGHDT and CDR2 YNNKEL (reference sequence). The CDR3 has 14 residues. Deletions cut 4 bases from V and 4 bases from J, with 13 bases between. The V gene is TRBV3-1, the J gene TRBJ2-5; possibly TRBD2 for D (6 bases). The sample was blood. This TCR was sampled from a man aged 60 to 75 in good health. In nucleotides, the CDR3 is TGTGCCAGCAGCCTAAGCGGGTCGCCAGAGACCCAGTACTTC. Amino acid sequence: CASSLSGSPETQYF.